Reported below is one T cell receptor beta chain. The antigen is undetermined. Per the germline V gene, CDR1 is ENHRY and CDR2 is SYGVKD. V lost 2 bases and J 7 bases, leaving 9 bases between the germline ends. CDR3 length: 13 residues. This entry is derived from a study of cytomegalovirus exposure and HLA in healthy donors. Overall study context: The early release's HLA-typed donors yielded 65 million to 85 million unique TCRs.

Findings of the study overall: Highest at DRB1 and lowest at HLA-C, TCR association rates differed among HLA loci in a later analysis. Within a later analysis, the majority of CMV-associated TCR beta chains appeared HLA-restricted.

Donors likely had unrecorded immune exposures despite being nominally healthy when sampled. The PCR ran on 60 Vbeta and 13 Jbeta primers. Data came from immunoSEQ multiplex PCR; TCRdb stores just in-frame clones and leaves some out. The table shows some 98,000 clones, with roughly 81% occurring only once. The chain has TRBV10-3 and TRBJ1-5; no definite D call. The clonotype originates from a man aged 40-49 years in good health and CMV-seronegative. The material sequenced was PBMCs. This CDR3 is CAISESGPQPQHF. The CDR3 DNA is TGTGCCATCAGTGAGAGTGGCCCCCAGCCCCAGCATTTT.